Listed here are 11 T cell receptor beta chains from one sample, sequenced in a study of regulatory T cells in long-lasting Graves disease. CDR3 regions were amplified by Arm-PCR using iRepertoire HTBI primers to build TCR beta libraries. TCRdb re-called the multiplex PCR reads through MiXCR, storing one row per CDR3 protein. The sample contains over 650,000 distinct CDR3 sequences, 25% to 35% of which appear only once. Described time point: persistent/refractory GD, antithyroid drugs over 5 years with positive TRAb. There was RNA extracted from PBMCs, and the TCR library was made from it. The sequenced sample was peripheral blood mononuclear cells (PBMCs), obtained when the disease was refractory, from a patient treated with antithyroid drugs. All receptors come from a female donor with Graves disease.

This clonotype has a handful of counts. The chain recombines TRBV7-9 with TRBJ1-5; TRBD1 agrees at 10 bases. Germline V lookup: CDR1 SEHNR, CDR2 FQNEAQ (reference sequence). Trimming at V came to 5 bases and at J to 2 bases, leaving 6 bases not matched to a gene. The CDR3 loop spans 16 amino acids. The CDR3 is CASSLTGTGGNQPQHF. As DNA, the CDR3 is TGTGCCAGCAGCCTCACCGGGACAGGGGGCAATCAGCCCCAGCATTTT.

This clonotype was detected many times. CDR3 residues: CASRSYSNYGYTF. In DNA, the CDR3 is TGTGCCAGCAGGTCCTACAGTAACTATGGCTACACCTTC. The J gene is TRBJ1-2, the V gene TRBV2; D is unclear. V gave up 6 bases and J gave up 1 base, with 9 bases separating them. This CDR3 is built from 13 residues. Per germline, CDR1 SNHLY and CDR2 FYNNEI.

V and J are TRBV12-3 or TRBV12-4 and TRBJ1-2, with TRBD1 identical over 7 bases. The V and J ends lost 5 bases and 6 bases, in that order; junction bases with no gene match: 6. The CDR3 spans 13 residues. The CDR3 sequence is CASSLSGGHGYTF. The CDR3 DNA follows: TGTGCCAGCAGTCTCTCAGGGGGACATGGCTACACCTTC.

The table lists this clonotype with many counts. V usage is TRBV20-1 and J usage is TRBJ1-1, with TRBD1 matching 8 bases. The CDR3 is made up of 17 amino acids. Losses at the gene ends were 2 bases for V and 0 bases for J; bases not matched to a gene: 11. Germline V gene lookup returns CDR1 DFQATT and CDR2 SNEGSKA (reference sequence). CDR3 sequence (DNA): TGCAGTGCTAGACCAGGGGGCGGATACGGGATGAACACTGAAGCTTTCTTT. This sequence encodes CSARPGGGYGMNTEAFF.

The chain uses TRBV20-1 and TRBJ1-5; TRBD1 aligns across 7 bases. In germline, CDR1 is DFQATT, CDR2 SNEGSKA (reference sequence). The CDR3 contains 14 residues. Germline trimming cut 3 bases from V and 6 bases from J; bases unmatched to any gene: 8. CDR3 coding DNA: TGCAGTGCTAGTGTGGCAGGGGGAAGTCAGCCCCAGCATTTT. It encodes CSASVAGGSQPQHF.

This clonotype occurred many times. This CDR3 is CASSSSTGPNYGYTF. The CDR3 DNA reads TGTGCCAGCAGTTCATCGACAGGACCTAACTATGGCTACACCTTC. The chain links TRBV12-3 or TRBV12-4 to TRBJ1-2; D possibly corresponds to TRBD1 (6 bases). Trimming pared 4 bases from V and 0 bases from J, leaving 12 bases between. This CDR3 contains 15 residues.

Many counts were recorded for this clonotype. This chain links TRBV6-5 with TRBJ1-4; no firm D call. Germline-derived CDR1 and CDR2 are MNHEY and SVGAGI. V shed 0 bases and J shed 5 bases, with 10 bases lying between them. This CDR3 has 15 residues. CDR3 sequence (DNA): TGTGCCAGCAGTTACTCAGGGAACTTGAATGAAAAACTGTTTTTT. Protein sequence: CASSYSGNLNEKLFF.

This clonotype was detected only a few times. V usage is TRBV7-9 and J usage is TRBJ1-4; D call uncertain. V was pared by 2 bases and J by 1 base, with 8 bases between. The CDR3 covers 15 residues. Germline CDR1 reads SEHNR; CDR2 reads FQNEAQ (reference sequence). The DNA of the CDR3 is TGTGCCAGCAGCTTATCCCGGCAAACTAATGAAAAACTGTTTTTT. Its translation: CASSLSRQTNEKLFF.

V and J are TRBV5-1 and TRBJ2-7, with TRBD2 identical over 12 bases. CDR1 SGHRS and CDR2 YFSETQ come from the germline V gene. The CDR3 runs 16 residues. V shed 0 bases and J 3 bases; nucleotides not matched to a gene: 4. The CDR3 sequence is CASSLGTSGTLYEQYF. The CDR3 bases are TGCGCCAGCAGCTTGGGGACTAGCGGGACCCTCTACGAGCAGTACTTC.

This clonotype was counted only a few times. This chain joins TRBV20-1 and TRBJ2-7; no reliable D call. CDR1 and CDR2 (germline): DFQATT, SNEGSKA (reference sequence). There are 14 residues in the CDR3. The V end was cut by 0 bases, the J end by 6 bases, with 15 bases between. The CDR3 spells CSARDGRRTLEQYF. In nucleotides, the CDR3 is TGCAGTGCTAGAGATGGACGCCGGACGCTCGAGCAGTACTTC.

A few counts support this clonotype. The chain has TRBV28 and TRBJ1-6; 9 bases fit TRBD1. There are 16 residues in the CDR3. The trim removed 4 bases at V and 7 bases at J, leaving 8 bases unmatched. The germline gives CDR1 MDHEN, CDR2 SYDVKM. This CDR3 is CASSSNTGGWNSPLHF. DNA for the CDR3: TGTGCCAGCAGTTCCAATACAGGGGGCTGGAATTCACCCCTCCACTTT.